Listed below are T cell receptor beta chains from one sample, sequenced in a study of blood T cell repertoires in COVID-19. Clones were sequenced by immunoSEQ multiplex PCR, and TCRdb holds only the in-frame ones, with some missing. The sample has 150,000 to 200,000 clones, roughly 84% seen once. Sequences were obtained from peripheral blood. These receptors all come from a human donor with acute or convalescent COVID-19. The donor label of this sample is uncertain. Each CDR3 is given with its conserved first and last residue. D genes are given only for firm matches. The size field is filled for only some rows; it gives once, few, many or a size class.

J gene	D gene	clone size	V gene	CDR3 DNA	CDR3 protein
TRBJ1-2	TRBD1	.	TRBV5-1	TGCGCCAGCGGAAAGACAGGGGGCGAGGGCTACACCTTC	CASGKTGGEGYTF
TRBJ1-5	.	.	TRBV10-3	TGTGCCACGACCCAGGAGGGGTTGAGCAATCAGCCCCAGCATTTT	CATTQEGLSNQPQHF
TRBJ1-4	TRBD1	few	TRBV18	TGTGCCAGCACCGGACAGGGCGAGGAAAAACTGTTTTTT	CASTGQGEEKLFF
TRBJ2-2	.	.	TRBV5-1	TGCGCCAGCAGTTCAGGGGTTACCGGGGAGCTGTTTTTT	CASSSGVTGELFF
TRBJ1-2	.	.	TRBV5-1	TGCGCCAGCAGTTACGGCCGAGAGGCCGATGGCTACACCTTC	CASSYGREADGYTF
TRBJ2-3	TRBD2	.	TRBV7-2	TGTGCCAGCAGCTTCAGCGGGAGGGGAGGTGATACGCAGTATTTT	CASSFSGRGGDTQYF
TRBJ1-1	.	.	TRBV28	TGTGCCAGCAGTTTAAGGAGTCACACCACTGAAGCTTTCTTT	CASSLRSHTTEAFF
TRBJ1-2	.	.	TRBV11-1	TGTGCCAGCAGCTCCTACGGGGTAGGCTACACCTTC	CASSSYGVGYTF
TRBJ1-1	.	.	TRBV28	TGTGCCAGCAGGACTGCCGCCACTGAAGCTTTCTTT	CASRTAATEAFF
TRBJ1-2	.	.	TRBV30	TGTGCCAGGACTTACGGGGGAAACTATGGCTACACCTTC	CARTYGGNYGYTF
TRBJ1-5	TRBD1	.	TRBV11-3	TGTGCCAGCAGCACCCCCCGGGACAGCGACCTAAGCAATCAGCCCCAGCATTTT	CASSTPRDSDLSNQPQHF
TRBJ2-1	TRBD2	.	TRBV11-2	TGTGCCAGCAGCGGGACGACTAGCGGGGGGGCCAATGAGCAGTTCTTC	CASSGTTSGGANEQFF
TRBJ2-7	.	.	TRBV7-8	TGTGCCAGCAGCCTACCGACGACTAGGGACGACAACGAGCAGTACTTC	CASSLPTTRDDNEQYF
TRBJ1-1	TRBD1	.	TRBV3-1/TRBV3-2	TGTGCCAGCAGCCAAGTAGGACAGGGTCGAACTGAAGCTTTCTTT	CASSQVGQGRTEAFF
TRBJ1-2	.	.	TRBV7-2	TGTGCCAGCAGCGTAGCCGGGGGTGGCTACACCTTC	CASSVAGGGYTF
TRBJ1-5	.	.	TRBV3-1/TRBV3-2	TGTGCCAGCAGCCAAGCGCTCGACGGCCCAGGAGGCGGCAATCAGCCCCAGCATTTT	CASSQALDGPGGGNQPQHF